A selection of T cell receptor beta chains follows, all from one sample in a study of cytomegalovirus exposure and HLA in healthy donors. The assay was immunoSEQ multiplex PCR, and TCRdb's table has in-frame clones only and misses some. This table holds about 150,000 clones, 75% found once. Sequenced sample: PBMCs. These receptors originate from a man aged 25 to 40 in good health and CMV-seronegative. The CDR3 runs from the conserved cysteine through the conserved F or W. A D gene is named only where the DNA matches it firmly. Size tells how often a clone was seen (once, few, many) or the class of an expanded clone, and some rows leave it out.

>TRBJ1-5|TRBD1|TRBV7-2|few
TGTGCCAGCAGCTTATATTATAGGGACAGGGAGCCCCAGCATTTT
CASSLYYRDREPQHF
>TRBJ1-4|NA|TRBV28|NA
TGTGCCAGCAGTCTACAGGGACGTAATGAAAAACTGTTTTTT
CASSLQGRNEKLFF
>TRBJ2-2|TRBD2|TRBV6-7|few
TGTGCCAGCAGTTACGTTGGACTAGCGGGAGTAGTGGAGCTGTTTTTT
CASSYVGLAGVVELFF
>TRBJ1-5|NA|TRBV29-1|NA
TGCAGCGTTGAAGGGTCGGGTCAGCCCCAGCATTTT
CSVEGSGQPQHF
>TRBJ2-7|TRBD1|TRBV18|NA
TGTGCCAGCTCACCGACCCAGGGGGTCGAGCAGTACTTC
CASSPTQGVEQYF
>TRBJ1-1|NA|TRBV10-3|NA
TGTGCCATCAGTGACCCCCTCAGAGTTCGCGGTGAAGCTTTCTTT
CAISDPLRVRGEAFF
>TRBJ2-5|TRBD2|TRBV7-3|NA
TGTGCCAGCAGCCTAGGGGGTTGGGCGGGAGGATACAACCAAGAGACCCAGTACTTC
CASSLGGWAGGYNQETQYF
>TRBJ2-5|TRBD2|TRBV27|few
TGTGCCAGCAGTTTAAATCCTAGCGGGGGGCAAGAGACCCAGTACTTC
CASSLNPSGGQETQYF
>TRBJ1-3|NA|TRBV5-1|NA
TGCGCCAGCAGACTGATGAGCTCTGGAAACACCATATATTTT
CASRLMSSGNTIYF
>TRBJ1-1|NA|TRBV7-9|NA
TGTGCCAGCAGCTCTGCCCGGACTGAAGCTTTCTTT
CASSSARTEAFF
>TRBJ1-1|NA|TRBV28|NA
TGTGCCAGTAGCCCCGCCGGATGGTCTGAAGCTTTCTTT
CASSPAGWSEAFF
>TRBJ2-7|NA|TRBV5-1|NA
TGCGCCAGCAGCTTGGCCTCACCTTCCTACGAGCAGTACTTC
CASSLASPSYEQYF
>TRBJ1-5|NA|TRBV19|NA
TGTGCCAGTAGTGGGGGGAGTCGTCAGCCCCAGCATTTT
CASSGGSRQPQHF
>TRBJ1-2|TRBD1|TRBV19|NA
TGTGCCATACTGAACCCCCGGGACAGCGTTTATGGCTACACCTTC
CAILNPRDSVYGYTF
>TRBJ2-7|TRBD1|TRBV25-1|NA
TGTGCCAGCAGCCCTACAGGGGGACCCTACGAGCAGTACTTC
CASSPTGGPYEQYF
>TRBJ1-5|NA|TRBV28|NA
TGTGCCAGCAGTGAGGAAGGCCGTCAGCCCCAGCATTTT
CASSEEGRQPQHF
>TRBJ1-1|NA|TRBV6-1|NA
TGTGCCAGCAGCCGCGACAGTGTGGCTGAAGCTTTCTTT
CASSRDSVAEAFF
>TRBJ1-1|NA|TRBV28|NA
TGTGCCAGCAGTTTTACCACAGGAATCACTGAAGCTTTCTTT
CASSFTTGITEAFF
>TRBJ1-5|TRBD1|TRBV5-1|NA
TGCGCCAGCAGGCCGGACAGGGATCAGCCCCAGCATTTT
CASRPDRDQPQHF
>TRBJ2-7|TRBD1|TRBV6-1|NA
TGTGCCAGCAGTGAGGGACAGGGAGGGTCCTACGAGCAGTACTTC
CASSEGQGGSYEQYF
>TRBJ1-5|NA|TRBV27|NA
TGTGCCAGCAGCCCCCTTGGCAGCTCTGGCGGGAATCAGCCCCAGCATTTT
CASSPLGSSGGNQPQHF